This T cell receptor beta chain was identified in a study of radiation and T cells in renal cell carcinoma. Trimming took 6 bases from V and 3 from J, leaving 11 bases between them. Germline assignment: CDR1 WNHNN and CDR2 SYGVQD (reference sequence). CDR3 length: 13 residues. The table came from immunoSEQ multiplex PCR; TCRdb's copy has only in-frame clones and leaves some out. Of some 14,000 clones in the sample, approximately 52% were seen once. Remarks on this clone: The antigen is undetermined.

Study-level results: Irradiated tumors held more dominant CDR3 motifs than control tumors. Intratumoral heterogeneity was not captured in these 0.75 to 1 g regions.

The treatment here: treatment-naive control, cytoreductive nephrectomy. The patient's renal cell carcinoma had clear cell pathology. The chain uses TRBV10-1 and TRBJ1-1; D uncertain. This receptor was identified in a man aged 45-60 years with renal cell carcinoma. This sample comprised tumor tissue, obtained from a patient whose treatment was nephrectomy without radiotherapy. CDR3 DNA: TGCGCCAGCAGGATGGGAGTTGACACTGAAGCTTTCTTT. It is translated as CASRMGVDTEAFF.